Presented here are 8 T cell receptor beta chains from one specimen sequenced in a study of preoperative IRX-2 immunotherapy in early breast cancer. Treatment given: preoperative locoregional IRX-2 cytokine immunotherapy. Repertoires were generated with immunoSEQ multiplex PCR, while TCRdb's copy carries only in-frame clones and drops some. The sample shows more than 30,000 clones, 85% to 90% of them seen only once. The specimen was tumor tissue, collected after IRX-2 immunotherapy. The receptors were sampled from a human donor with breast cancer.

This chain links TRBV11-3 with TRBJ2-3; 12 bases fit TRBD2. The V gene end was trimmed by 3 bases and the J gene end by 3 bases; junction bases not matched to a gene: 7. The germline V gene has CDR1 SGHNT and CDR2 YENEEA. The CDR3 sequence is 17 residues long. CDR3 amino acids: CASSLEGLAGLTDTQYF. The CDR3 DNA is TGTGCCAGCAGCTTGGAAGGACTAGCGGGATTGACAGATACGCAGTATTTT.

The chain carries TRBV11-3 and TRBJ2-1, with 14 bases matching TRBD2. Germline assignment: CDR1 SGHNT and CDR2 YENEEA. V lost 5 bases and J lost 6; bases outside the gene matches: 6. The CDR3 consists of 16 residues. CDR3 loop: CASSRGTSGRGNEQFF. The CDR3 DNA is TGTGCCAGCAGCCGTGGGACTAGCGGGAGAGGCAATGAGCAGTTCTTC.

The gene calls are TRBV10-3 and TRBJ1-4; no definite D call. Germline V gene sequence: CDR1 ENHRY, CDR2 SYGVKD. V lost 0 bases, J lost 8 bases, and 7 bases lay in between. The CDR3 totals 13 residues. The CDR3 DNA reads as TGTGCCATCAGTGAGTCGAACAGCGAAAAACTGTTTTTT. This encodes CAISESNSEKLFF.

The chain couples TRBV27 to TRBJ2-7; no clear D gene. V lost 7 bases and J lost 2, with 15 bases in between. This CDR3 is built from 14 residues. Germline assignment: CDR1 MNHEY and CDR2 SMNVEV (reference sequence). The CDR3: CASTSFASAYEQYF. The CDR3 DNA follows: TGTGCCAGCACCTCTTTTGCATCAGCCTACGAGCAGTACTTC.

The CDR3: CASSEDFNSPLHF. The CDR3 coding sequence is TGTGCCAGCAGTGAGGACTTTAATTCACCCCTCCACTTT. The chain has TRBV6-8 and TRBJ1-6; D is ambiguous. The CDR3 is made up of 13 amino acids. Germline V gene data show CDR1 as MNHGY and CDR2 as SAAAGT. Trimming left V 5 bases short and J 6 bases short, with 8 bases between.

V gene TRBV6-8 combines with J gene TRBJ2-6; D assignment may be TRBD1 or TRBD2 (5 bases each). Germline CDR1 and CDR2: MNHGY and SAAAGT. The V end was cut by 7 bases, the J end by 0 bases, with 10 bases between. The CDR3 length is 15 residues. The CDR3 DNA reads as TGTGCCAGCAATGAGGGGAGCTCTGGGGCCAACGTCCTGACTTTC. Translated, it gives CASNEGSSGANVLTF.

About this clone: Because the CDR3's place on the DNA is in doubt, the DNA is left out and the CDR3 is given as listed by TCRdb. This sequence joins TRBV12-2 and TRBJ2-3; TRBD2 reflects the table's D call only, with no check against the DNA. TRBV12-2 is tagged as a pseudogene. The CDR3 length is 17 residues, termini included. The CDR3 is CASGRVGGGASTDTQYF.

The rearrangement links TRBV9 to TRBJ2-1; maybe TRBD2 (5 bases). The CDR3 length is 15 residues. Germline V gene sequence: CDR1 SGDLS, CDR2 YYNGEE. V shed 7 bases and J shed 0 bases, with 14 bases lying between them. The CDR3, as DNA: TGTGCCAGCGATGACTATCGGTCCTCCTACAATGAGCAGTTCTTC. This encodes CASDDYRSSYNEQFF.